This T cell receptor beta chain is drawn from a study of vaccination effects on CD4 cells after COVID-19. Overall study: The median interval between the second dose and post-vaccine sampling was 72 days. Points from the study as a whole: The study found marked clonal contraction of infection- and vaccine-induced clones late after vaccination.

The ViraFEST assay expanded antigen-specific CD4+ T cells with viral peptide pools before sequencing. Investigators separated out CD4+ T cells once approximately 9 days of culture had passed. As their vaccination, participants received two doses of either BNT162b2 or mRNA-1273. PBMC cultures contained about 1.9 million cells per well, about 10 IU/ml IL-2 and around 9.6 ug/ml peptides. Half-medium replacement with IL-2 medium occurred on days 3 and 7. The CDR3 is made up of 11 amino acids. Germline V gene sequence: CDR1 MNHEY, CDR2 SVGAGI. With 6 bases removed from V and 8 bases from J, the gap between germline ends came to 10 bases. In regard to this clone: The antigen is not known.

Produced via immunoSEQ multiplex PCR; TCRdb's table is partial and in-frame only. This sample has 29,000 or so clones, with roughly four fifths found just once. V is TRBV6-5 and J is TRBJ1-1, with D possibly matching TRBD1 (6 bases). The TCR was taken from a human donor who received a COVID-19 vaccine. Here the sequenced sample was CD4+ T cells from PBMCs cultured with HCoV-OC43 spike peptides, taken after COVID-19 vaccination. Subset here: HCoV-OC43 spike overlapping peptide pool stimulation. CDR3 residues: CASRNQGEAFF. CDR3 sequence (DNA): TGTGCCAGCAGGAACCAGGGGGAAGCTTTCTTT.